One sample yielded the 18 T cell receptor beta chains listed below, sequenced in a study of T-cell reconstitution after alpha-beta-depleted transplantation in children. Using unique molecular identifiers, the investigators prepared the TCRbeta library. Using its own MiXCR run on the PCR reads, TCRdb lists one record per CDR3 protein. The data hold nearly 200,000 distinct CDR3 sequences, with about 6% observed a single time. Sequencing used PBMCs, obtained before TCRalphabeta/CD19-depleted stem cell transplant. The source is a girl less than two years old with combined immunodeficiency, due to receive a stem cell transplant.

In its sample, this clonotype was seen many times. The V call is TRBV27, the J call TRBJ2-7; maybe TRBD1 (6 bases). The CDR3 consists of 15 residues. Trimming pared 0 bases from V and 3 bases from J, leaving 12 bases between. Germline V gene data show CDR1 as MNHEY and CDR2 as SMNVEV (reference sequence). CDR3 region: CASSLSDSSFYEQYF. In nucleotides, the CDR3 is TGTGCCAGCAGTTTATCGGACAGTTCGTTCTACGAGCAGTACTTC.

CDR3: CASSLRVTGELFF. In DNA form, the CDR3 reads TGTGCCAGCAGCCTCAGGGTTACCGGGGAGCTGTTTTTT. The chain employs TRBV7-6 and TRBJ2-2, with a tentative D call TRBD1 (5 bases). This CDR3 region has 13 residues. Germline V gene data show CDR1 as SGHVS and CDR2 as FNYEAQ. Between the trimmed V and J ends, which lost 5 bases and 5 bases, there was a span of 9 bases.

This clonotype appeared many times. The genes are TRBV29-1 and TRBJ1-1, with D maybe TRBD1 (5 bases). From germline, CDR1 is SQVTM and CDR2 ANQGSEA. This CDR3 is 13 amino acids long. V was shortened by 2 bases and J by 6 bases, with 13 bases between the two germline ends. The CDR3 sequence: CSVEKKQVPEAFF. The CDR3 DNA reads TGCAGCGTTGAAAAGAAACAGGTCCCTGAAGCTTTCTTT.

This clonotype was observed at least ten times. The rearrangement joins TRBV20-1 to TRBJ1-5; D not resolved. Germline CDR1 reads DFQATT; CDR2 reads SNEGSKA (reference sequence). V was clipped by 1 base and J by 0 bases, with 31 bases between them. The CDR3 covers 22 residues. CDR3 sequence (DNA): TGCAGTGCTAGAGTTTGGTACGCGGAGCCCGAGGAGTGGGGATATAGCAATCAGCCCCAGCATTTT. Its protein product is CSARVWYAEPEEWGYSNQPQHF.

The table lists this clonotype with many counts. V gene TRBV28 combines with J gene TRBJ1-2, with TRBD1 identical over 9 bases. The CDR3 spans 13 residues. Germline V gene data show CDR1 as MDHEN and CDR2 as SYDVKM. V lost 5 bases, J lost 7 bases, and 5 bases stayed unmatched. Here the CDR3 DNA reads TGTGCCAGCAGTCAACAGGGGGCGGGTGGCTACACCTTC. Amino acid sequence: CASSQQGAGGYTF.

The rearrangement uses TRBV20-1 and TRBJ1-1; D gene uncertain. The CDR3 is 17 amino acids. With 3 bases removed from V and 6 bases from J, the gap between germline ends came to 26 bases. Per the germline V gene, CDR1 is DFQATT and CDR2 is SNEGSKA (reference sequence). The CDR3 DNA is TGCAGTGCTAGGTTTAGAAGCCAACTAACTCAAGTAGCTGAAGCTTTCTTT. Encoded protein: CSARFRSQLTQVAEAFF.

This clonotype was counted only a few times. V gene TRBV4-1 combines with J gene TRBJ1-2, with D perhaps matching TRBD1 (6 bases). This CDR3 comprises 15 residues. Trimming pared 2 bases from V and 5 bases from J, leaving 15 bases between. From germline, CDR1 is MGHRA and CDR2 YSYEKL. This CDR3 is CASSQFGLRGYGYTF. The CDR3 DNA reads TGCGCCAGCAGCCAATTCGGCCTCAGGGGATATGGCTACACCTTC.

This clonotype was observed many times. The rearrangement joins TRBV29-1 to TRBJ2-1, with 8 bases fitting TRBD1. This CDR3 comprises 12 residues. V gave up 4 bases and J gave up 7 bases; unmatched junction bases: 3. Germline CDR1 SQVTM, CDR2 ANQGSEA. The CDR3: CSVGQGANEQFF. In nucleotides, the CDR3 is TGCAGCGTTGGGCAGGGGGCGAATGAGCAGTTCTTC.

This clonotype was detected ten times or more. The V call is TRBV27, the J call TRBJ2-3; 7 nucleotides align to TRBD1. V lost 9 bases to trimming and J lost 6 bases; unmatched junction nucleotides: 6. Germline V gene sequence: CDR1 MNHEY, CDR2 SMNVEV (reference sequence). The CDR3 runs to 12 residues. Written as DNA, the CDR3 is TGTGCCAGTGGACAGGCTCTGGATACGCAGTATTTT. This encodes CASGQALDTQYF.

This clonotype was counted at least ten times. This chain joins TRBV20-1 and TRBJ2-1, with 14 bases matching TRBD2. The length of the CDR3 is 14 residues. Germline CDR1 DFQATT, CDR2 SNEGSKA (reference sequence). Trimming took 3 bases from V and 7 from J; bases not matched to a gene: 2. The CDR3 coding sequence is TGCAGTGCTAGGGGACTAGCGGGAGTGAATGAGCAGTTCTTC. Residues: CSARGLAGVNEQFF.

This clonotype was seen ten or more times. CDR3: CSASLTGLSRAGELFF. CDR3 sequence (DNA): TGCAGTGCTAGCCTCACAGGTTTAAGTCGGGCCGGGGAGCTGTTTTTT. V usage is TRBV20-1 and J usage is TRBJ2-2; maybe TRBD1 (5 bases). This CDR3 contains 16 residues. The germline V gene encodes CDR1 DFQATT and CDR2 SNEGSKA (reference sequence). V lost 3 bases to trimming and J lost 6 bases, with 20 bases between them.

The sample holds many counts of this clonotype. The chain has TRBV15 and TRBJ2-7; the D is unclear. The V end lost 3 bases, the J end lost 1 base, and 7 bases lay between the germline ends. The CDR3 totals 13 residues. Germline loops: CDR1 LNHNV, CDR2 YYDKDF (reference sequence). For the CDR3, the DNA is TGTGCCACCAGCAGTACTCAATCCTACGAGCAGTACTTC. This encodes CATSSTQSYEQYF.

This clonotype was recorded at least ten times. The chain links TRBV7-6 to TRBJ2-6; 11 nucleotides line up with TRBD1. J gave up 0 bases and V 6 bases, and 7 bases lay outside the gene matches. Germline V gives CDR1 SGHVS, CDR2 FNYEAQ. The CDR3 sequence is 18 residues long. CDR3: CASSISGTGGSGANVLTF. The CDR3 DNA sequence: TGTGCCAGCAGTATTTCCGGGACAGGGGGCTCTGGGGCCAACGTCCTGACTTTC.

This clonotype has at least ten counts. The chain uses TRBV7-9 and TRBJ2-1; 10 positions agree with TRBD2. CDR1 is SEHNR and CDR2 is FQNEAQ in the germline V gene (reference sequence). The CDR3 runs 16 residues. With 3 bases clipped from V and 5 bases from J, the junction kept 7 bases outside the gene matches. The CDR3 DNA reads as TGTGCCAGCAGCTTGTCTAGCGGGAGTATAGACAATGAGCAGTTCTTC. Amino acid sequence: CASSLSSGSIDNEQFF.

At least ten counts were recorded for this clonotype. This sequence joins TRBV12-3 or TRBV12-4 and TRBJ2-3; D not certain. V was clipped by 3 bases and J by 2 bases, with 9 bases between them. The CDR3 spans 14 residues. In DNA form, the CDR3 reads TGTGCCAGCAGTTTTTTTGGCTTCACAGATACGCAGTATTTT. Translation: CASSFFGFTDTQYF.

There are many counts of this clonotype. This chain connects TRBV29-1 to TRBJ2-1, with 8 positions matching TRBD1. The germline V gene encodes CDR1 SQVTM and CDR2 ANQGSEA. CDR3 size: 16 residues. With 1 base clipped from V and 3 bases from J, the junction kept 8 bases outside the gene matches. CDR3 in DNA: TGCAGCGTTGAAGGACAGCGGACAGGGTACTACAATGAGCAGTTCTTC. Its protein product is CSVEGQRTGYYNEQFF.

This clonotype was seen a handful of times. The rearrangement joins TRBV28 to TRBJ2-7; 8 nucleotides align to TRBD2. The germline CDR1 and CDR2 sequences are MDHEN and SYDVKM. J was trimmed by 2 bases and V by 5 bases; bases with no gene match: 8. This CDR3 has 15 amino acids. The CDR3 spells CASSPGERGTYEQYF. CDR3 coding DNA: TGTGCCAGCAGTCCCGGTGAGCGGGGGACCTACGAGCAGTACTTC.

This clonotype has ten or more counts. The chain joins TRBV7-3 to TRBJ1-2, with unresolved D. Germline lookup yields CDR1 SGHTA and CDR2 FQGTGA. V lost 2 bases, J lost 0 bases, and 10 bases lay in between. The CDR3 extends over 15 amino acids. CDR3 amino acids: CASSLGNGANYGYTF. CDR3 DNA sequence: TGTGCCAGCAGCTTAGGGAATGGGGCTAACTATGGCTACACCTTC. Based on the CDR3 plus reference TRBV7-3 and TRBJ1-2, the full variable domain is GAGVSQTPSNKVTEKGKYVELRCDPISGHTALYWYRQSLGQGPEFLIYFQGTGAADDSGLPNDRFFAVRPEGSVSTLKIQRTERGDSAVYLCASSLGNGANYGYTFGSGTRLTVV.